The source of this T cell receptor beta chain is a study of blood T cell repertoires in COVID-19. Study as a whole: The samples span acute and convalescent COVID-19 from the United States, Italy and Spain. In each case, the material was cDNA or gDNA derived from T cells, B-cell-depleted T cells, or PBMCs.

Source study methods: Amplifying reference gene primers gave estimates of nucleated cell counts. The method was immunoSEQ multiplex PCR; TCRdb's version includes in-frame clones alone and lacks a portion of them. For V, J and clone size, that table is used; D and trimming come from the DNA. Of 250,000 to 350,000 clones listed, roughly 86% are singletons. The germline V and J ends were trimmed by 1 base and 2 bases, with 9 bases remaining between them. Germline V lookup: CDR1 MGHRA, CDR2 YSYEKL. This CDR3 has 14 residues. Material for sequencing was peripheral blood. The sequence came from a woman between 25 and 40 years old with COVID-19, enrolled during active disease. The chain joins TRBV4-1 to TRBJ2-7, with D possibly matching TRBD1 (5 bases). CDR3: CASSQGGGTYEQYF. The DNA for the CDR3 is TGCGCCAGCAGCCAAGGGGGCGGCACCTACGAGCAGTACTTC.